The clone carrying this T cell receptor beta chain was detected a few times. The antigen is unknown. The sample originates from a study of beta chain features in type 1 diabetes. Using CD45RO/CCR7/CD25/CD127/CD95/CD27, CD4+ naive, central memory, regulatory and stem cell-like memory cells were sorted. Purity of each sorted population was above 95%. V trimming: 5 bases; J trimming: 6 bases; junction bases outside the gene matches: 1. The CDR3 consists of 12 residues. Germline values: CDR1 SEHNR, CDR2 FQNEAQ (reference sequence). General study results and limits: Moderate yet significant TCRB CDR3 shortening was seen in Type 1 diabetes patients in all four CD4+ subsets. The question left open here concerned HLA type influencing TCRB rearrangement.

The authors reverse transcribed all of the isolated RNA, so sequencing captured expressed TCRB transcripts. Reads from naive, central memory and regulatory T cell samples averaged around 3.6 million. Produced via immunoSEQ multiplex PCR; TCRdb's table is partial and in-frame only. Among more than 250,000 clones, 15% were seen once, and the ten largest hold approximately 0.015%. The sequenced sample was naive CD4+ T cells from blood. The TCR originated in a man between 18 and 35 years old with type 1 diabetes. The J gene is TRBJ2-3, the V gene TRBV7-9; 8 nucleotides agree with TRBD2. The CDR3 reads CASSRGRDTQYF. DNA for the CDR3: TGTGCCAGCAGCCGCGGGAGGGATACGCAGTATTTT.